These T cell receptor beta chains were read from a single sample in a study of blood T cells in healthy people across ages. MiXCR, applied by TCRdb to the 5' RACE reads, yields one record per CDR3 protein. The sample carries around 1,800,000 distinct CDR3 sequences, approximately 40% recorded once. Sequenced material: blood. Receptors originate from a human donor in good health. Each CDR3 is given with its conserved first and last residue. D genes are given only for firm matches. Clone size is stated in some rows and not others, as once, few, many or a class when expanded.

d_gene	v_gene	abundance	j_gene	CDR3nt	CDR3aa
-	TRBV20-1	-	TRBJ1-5	TGCAGTGCCAAACCCCCGGGACAAACGCGGCCCCAGCATTTT	CSAKPPGQTRPQHF
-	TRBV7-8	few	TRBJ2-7	TGTGCCAGCAGTTCAAGGACAGAGGAGAGCTACGAGCAGTACTTC	CASSSRTEESYEQYF
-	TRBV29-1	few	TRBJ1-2	TGCAGCGTTGTTGGGGGGCCAAACTATGGCTACACCTTC	CSVVGGPNYGYTF
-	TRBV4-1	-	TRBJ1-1	TGCGCCAGCAGCCACTTTCGGACCCATGGGGGGACTGAAGCTTTCTTT	CASSHFRTHGGTEAFF
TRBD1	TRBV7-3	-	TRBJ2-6	TGTGCCAACAACCTCCGGAACCCGACAGGGGGCGGTTCTGGGGCCAACGTCCTGACTTTC	CANNLRNPTGGGSGANVLTF
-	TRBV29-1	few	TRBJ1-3	TGCAGCGTTACACTTAGCTCTGGAAACACCATATATTTT	CSVTLSSGNTIYF
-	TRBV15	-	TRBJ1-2	TGTGCCACCAGCAGAGACAGCGACTATGGCTACACCTTC	CATSRDSDYGYTF
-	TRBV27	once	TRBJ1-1	TGTGCCAGCACTACCCAGAGGTCGAACACTGAAGCTTTCTTT	CASTTQRSNTEAFF
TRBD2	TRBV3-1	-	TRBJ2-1	TGTGCCAGCAGCGAACCACTAGCGCGGTCCTACAATGAGCAGTTCTTC	CASSEPLARSYNEQFF
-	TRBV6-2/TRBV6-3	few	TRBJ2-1	TGTGCCAGCAGTTTAACCGGGTTTTCCTACAATGAGCAGTTCTTC	CASSLTGFSYNEQFF
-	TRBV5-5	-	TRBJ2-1	TGTGCCAGCAGCTTGGAGGGCAGGCGACGCTCCTACAATGAGCAGTTCTTC	CASSLEGRRRSYNEQFF
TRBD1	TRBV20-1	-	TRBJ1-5	TGCAGTGCAGGGGGACAGACACTTAATCAGCCCCAGCATTTT	CSAGGQTLNQPQHF
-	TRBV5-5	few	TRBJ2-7	TGTGCCAGCCTCGACCACTCCTACGAGCAGTACTTC	CASLDHSYEQYF
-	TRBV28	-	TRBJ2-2	TGTGCTTCCCAGGCGGGCACCGGGGAGCTGTTTTTT	CASQAGTGELFF
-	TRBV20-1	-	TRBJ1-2	TGCAGTGCCCCCCGGACGGGTTTTTATGGCTACACCTTC	CSAPRTGFYGYTF
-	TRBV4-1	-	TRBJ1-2	TGCGCCAGCAGCCACCAAAATGGGGGGCGCGATAACTATGGCTACACCTTC	CASSHQNGGRDNYGYTF